One TCR beta chain is described in this entry. This CDR3 has 16 amino acids. The germline gives CDR1 SNHLY, CDR2 FYNNEI. Losses at the gene ends were 4 bases for V and 2 bases for J; bases not matched to a gene: 11. Per the study methods: Using reference gene primer amplification, nucleated cell counts were estimated. Measured with immunoSEQ multiplex PCR; TCRdb has only the in-frame clones, and not every one. The V and J calls and clone size are taken from that table; D and trimming were inferred from the DNA. The sample lists around 25,000 clones; 90% to 95% were seen once. These data are taken from a study of blood T cell repertoires in COVID-19. For the study at large: The samples span acute and convalescent COVID-19 from the United States, Italy and Spain. From T cells, B-cell-depleted T cells, or PBMCs came the material, which was cDNA or gDNA.

The J gene is TRBJ2-7, the V gene TRBV2, with 7 bases matching TRBD2. The sequenced material came from peripheral blood. The source of this sequence is a human donor in a cohort sampled during active COVID-19. This CDR3 is CASSGGWGGTAYEQYF. CDR3 DNA: TGTGCCAGCAGTGGGGGCTGGGGGGGGACCGCCTACGAGCAGTACTTC.